This passage covers 27 T cell receptor beta chains from one sample sequenced in a study of vaccination and CD4 T cells after COVID-19. Which antigens these TCRs recognize remains unknown. At the Johns Hopkins FTIC core, DNA taken from cultured CD4+ T cells was sequenced by way of the Oncomine TCR Beta short-read assay. From the PCR reads, TCRdb called clonotypes with MiXCR, one entry per CDR3 protein. The table records just under 8,500 distinct CDR3 sequences, about three quarters of them present only once. Stated treatment: roughly 11-day PBMC culture with coronavirus spike peptide pools or control peptides (ViraFEST assay). The sequencing input was CD4+ T cells from blood, cultured in vitro. All receptors come from a human donor who had recovered from COVID-19.

V usage is TRBV6-1 and J usage is TRBJ1-6; D gene unclear. The V gene's germline CDR1 is MNHNS and CDR2 SASEGT. The CDR3 is 15 amino acids. Trimming stripped 11 bases from V and 4 bases from J, with 18 bases between. For the CDR3, the DNA is TGTGCCTCCCGGGAGTCAGCAAGTTATAATTCACCCCTCCACTTT. Protein: CASRESASYNSPLHF.

The rearrangement uses TRBV6-2 or TRBV6-3 and TRBJ1-1, with a possible D match to TRBD1 (6 bases). V dropped 1 base and J dropped 4 bases, with 22 bases sitting between them. CDR1 and CDR2 from the germline V gene are MNHEY and SVGEGT. The CDR3 is 18 amino acids. The DNA of the CDR3 is TGTGCCAGCAGTTACTTCTCTCGGCAGGGGCGAGCACGCACTGAAGCTTTCTTT. This gives the protein CASSYFSRQGRARTEAFF.

The genes are TRBV6-4 and TRBJ2-3; 7 bases are shared with TRBD1. Germline trimming cut 8 bases from V and 1 base from J; bases unmatched to any gene: 9. This CDR3 comprises 15 residues. CDR1 and CDR2 (germline): MRHNA, SNTAGT. The CDR3 is CASGPGQEGTDTQYF. CDR3 nucleotide sequence: TGTGCCAGCGGCCCTGGACAGGAAGGCACAGATACGCAGTATTTT.

V gene TRBV24-1 combines with J gene TRBJ1-2; the match to TRBD1 covers 10 bases. The germline V gene has CDR1 KGHDR and CDR2 SFDVKD. V lost 4 bases, J lost 2 bases, and 3 bases stayed unmatched. The CDR3 is 15 amino acids. The CDR3 protein is CATSEPGQGNYGYTF. CDR3 bases: TGTGCCACCAGTGAGCCGGGACAGGGGAACTATGGCTACACCTTC.

V usage is TRBV7-3 and J usage is TRBJ1-6; D is perhaps TRBD1 (5 bases). V was clipped by 4 bases and J by 10 bases, with 11 bases between them. Germline CDR1 reads SGHTA; CDR2 reads FQGTGA. This CDR3 is 13 amino acids long. DNA for the CDR3: TGTGCCAGCAGCTCCGGGGGGGACTCACCCCTCCACTTT. As protein: CASSSGGDSPLHF.

This clonotype was recorded a few times. The chain combines TRBV7-2 with TRBJ1-2; D perhaps matches TRBD1 (5 bases). CDR3 length: 14 amino acids. Germline lookup yields CDR1 SGHTA and CDR2 FQGNSA. Deletions cut 0 bases from V and 2 bases from J, with 7 bases between. The chain's CDR3 is CASSLASGNYGYTF. The CDR3 coding sequence is TGTGCCAGCAGCTTAGCATCAGGGAACTATGGCTACACCTTC.

The V call is TRBV20-1, the J call TRBJ2-3; 13 nucleotides match TRBD2. Looked up from germline, CDR1 is DFQATT and CDR2 is SNEGSKA (reference sequence). V lost 2 bases to trimming and J lost 6 bases; unmatched junction nucleotides: 8. The length of the CDR3 is 16 residues. As DNA, the CDR3 is TGCAGTGCTAGATCGGGACTAGCGGGGCGGGCTGATACGCAGTATTTT. Amino acid sequence: CSARSGLAGRADTQYF.

The J gene is TRBJ1-2, the V gene TRBV20-1; no reliable D call. Trimming removed 5 bases at V and 2 bases at J, with 6 bases between. The CDR3 consists of 11 residues. The germline V gene has CDR1 DFQATT and CDR2 SNEGSKA (reference sequence). The CDR3 here is CSASENYGYTF. CDR3 coding DNA: TGCAGTGCTTCCGAGAACTATGGCTACACCTTC.

A few counts support this clonotype. The V call is TRBV20-1, the J call TRBJ1-1; no clear D gene. The CDR3 is 12 residues long. V was cut by 2 bases and J by 8 bases, with 12 bases left in between. Germline loops: CDR1 DFQATT, CDR2 SNEGSKA (reference sequence). CDR3 region: CSARRNSIEAFF. In DNA form, the CDR3 reads TGCAGTGCTAGACGTAACAGTATCGAAGCTTTCTTT.

The rearrangement joins TRBV5-1 to TRBJ2-3; D is unresolved. This CDR3 has 13 residues. Germline CDR1 and CDR2: SGHRS and YFSETQ. Trimming pared 0 bases from V and 6 bases from J, leaving 8 bases between. CDR3 bases: TGCGCCAGCAGCTTGGAGTTCCGGGATACGCAGTATTTT. Its protein product is CASSLEFRDTQYF.

This clonotype was observed a handful of times. This chain joins TRBV2 and TRBJ1-5; D unresolved. This CDR3 spans 13 amino acids. CDR1 is SNHLY, CDR2 FYNNEI, per germline. The ends were cut back, 2 bases at V and 2 bases at J, with 4 bases in the middle. The CDR3 spells CASSERGNQPQHF. The DNA of the CDR3 is TGTGCCAGCAGTGAAAGAGGCAATCAGCCCCAGCATTTT. Full variable domain (rest looked up from reference TRBV2 and TRBJ1-5): EPEVTQTPSHQVTQMGQEVILRCVPISNHLYFYWYRQILGQKVEFLVSFYNNEISEKSEIFDDQFSVERPDGSNFTLKIRSTKLEDSAMYFCASSERGNQPQHFGDGTRLSIL.

A few counts support this clonotype. The gene calls are TRBV6-2 or TRBV6-3 and TRBJ2-3; D unresolved. CDR1 is MNHEY, CDR2 SVGEGT, per germline. This CDR3 has 13 residues. V gave up 6 bases and J gave up 1 base, with 8 bases separating them. The CDR3 sequence: CASREVGTDTQYF. The CDR3 DNA follows: TGTGCCAGCAGAGAGGTTGGCACAGATACGCAGTATTTT.

The chain employs TRBV29-1 and TRBJ1-2; no clear D gene. V shed 3 bases and J shed 0 bases, with 5 bases lying between them. Germline lookup yields CDR1 SQVTM and CDR2 ANQGSEA. This CDR3 region has 12 residues. CDR3 in amino acids: CSVEGTNYGYTF. The CDR3 nucleotides read TGCAGCGTTGAGGGGACTAACTATGGCTACACCTTC.

This rearrangement joins TRBV28 to TRBJ1-5; D is unclear. With 3 bases removed from V and 3 bases from J, the gap between germline ends came to 27 bases. The CDR3 consists of 20 residues. Germline V gives CDR1 MDHEN, CDR2 SYDVKM. CDR3 residues: CASSLTTPWATAGNNQPQHF. The CDR3 nucleotides are TGTGCCAGCAGTTTGACTACCCCTTGGGCCACGGCGGGTAACAATCAGCCCCAGCATTTT.

The CDR3 region has the DNA TGTGCCAGCAGTTACCGGGTTATGGAGACCCAGTACTTC. It codes for CASSYRVMETQYF. The chain is built from TRBV27 and TRBJ2-5, with D unresolved. Germline V gives CDR1 MNHEY, CDR2 SMNVEV (reference sequence). Trimming stripped 4 bases from V and 5 bases from J, with 11 bases between. The CDR3 runs 13 residues.

The V call is TRBV2, the J call TRBJ1-1, with 10 bases lining up with TRBD1. Germline V lookup: CDR1 SNHLY, CDR2 FYNNEI. The V and J ends lost 7 bases and 3 bases, in that order; junction bases with no gene match: 5. This CDR3 region has 14 residues. Written as DNA, the CDR3 is TGTGCCAGCACCCGGACAGGGGGATACACTGAAGCTTTCTTT. This sequence encodes CASTRTGGYTEAFF.

J is TRBJ2-1 and V is TRBV27, with D perhaps TRBD2 (6 bases). Germline CDR1 reads MNHEY; CDR2 reads SMNVEV (reference sequence). V lost 3 bases and J 6 bases, leaving 15 bases between the germline ends. CDR3 length: 15 amino acids. This CDR3 is CASSLPGLSPNEQFF. Here the CDR3 DNA reads TGTGCCAGCAGTTTGCCGGGACTCTCCCCCAATGAGCAGTTCTTC.

This chain connects TRBV25-1 to TRBJ2-5, with D perhaps matching TRBD1 (5 bases). Deletions cut 2 bases from V and 0 bases from J, with 10 bases between. CDR3 size: 15 residues. Germline loops: CDR1 MGHDK, CDR2 SYGVNS. The CDR3 nucleotides are TGTGCCAGCAGTGAACAAGGGGCGAACCAAGAGACCCAGTACTTC. Encoded protein: CASSEQGANQETQYF.

This clonotype came up a few times. This chain connects TRBV15 to TRBJ1-5; 9 nucleotides line up with TRBD1. Looked up from germline, CDR1 is LNHNV and CDR2 is YYDKDF (reference sequence). The CDR3 runs to 14 residues. Trimming cost V 3 bases and J 4 bases; bases outside gene matches: 1. The CDR3 DNA follows: TGTGCCACCAGCAGTGACAGGGGGAATCAGCCCCAGCATTTT. Translation: CATSSDRGNQPQHF. The entire variable domain, with the rest obtained from reference TRBV15 and TRBJ1-5, is as follows: DAMVIQNPRYQVTQFGKPVTLSCSQTLNHNVMYWYQQKSSQAPKLLFHYYDKDFNNEADTPDNFQSRRPNTSFCFLDIRSPGLGDTAMYLCATSSDRGNQPQHFGDGTRLSIL.

Note on this clonotype: The junction shows a germline mismatch at one end, possibly a read error. V and J are TRBV5-1 and TRBJ2-3, with a tentative D call TRBD1 (6 bases). The length of the CDR3 is 15 residues. The germline V gene has CDR1 SGHRS and CDR2 YFSETQ. The CDR3 region has the DNA TGCGCCAGCAGTTTGGGGGCCGGGATCACAGATACGCAGTATTTT. Translation gives CASSLGAGITDTQYF.

The CDR3 nucleotides are TGTGCCATCAGGGGGTTAGCAGATACGCAGTATTTT. Its translation: CAIRGLADTQYF. The V call is TRBV10-3, the J call TRBJ2-3; D not certain. Trimming left V 6 bases short and J 4 bases short, with 8 bases between. Germline CDR1 is ENHRY and CDR2 is SYGVKD. CDR3 length: 12 amino acids.

The chain has TRBV28 and TRBJ1-2; D might be TRBD1 (6 bases). Germline loops: CDR1 MDHEN, CDR2 SYDVKM. The CDR3 extends over 15 amino acids. Trimming pared 4 bases from V and 3 bases from J, leaving 15 bases between. CDR3 coding DNA: TGTGCCAGCAGTTACCTGGGGGCTAGGGACTATGGCTACACCTTC. It codes for CASSYLGARDYGYTF.

V usage is TRBV28 and J usage is TRBJ1-4, with D tentatively TRBD1 (5 bases). The V gene's germline CDR1 is MDHEN and CDR2 SYDVKM. CDR3 length: 14 amino acids. Trimming took off 6 bases at V and 3 bases at J, with 11 bases between the two ends. The CDR3 is CASRVGGANEKLFF. CDR3 DNA: TGTGCCAGCAGGGTGGGGGGTGCTAATGAAAAACTGTTTTTT.

The V and J genes are TRBV27 and TRBJ1-3; no clear D gene. CDR3 length: 13 residues. Germline lookup yields CDR1 MNHEY and CDR2 SMNVEV (reference sequence). Trimming took off 5 bases at V and 0 bases at J, with 5 bases between the two ends. The CDR3 DNA is TGTGCCAGCAGTCCACACTCTGGAAACACCATATATTTT. Protein product: CASSPHSGNTIYF.

This clonotype was counted between two and nine times. The chain uses TRBV7-9 and TRBJ1-1; D is unclear. Trimming removed 2 bases from V and 1 base from J, with 17 bases in between. The CDR3 sequence is 17 residues long. Germline CDR1 is SEHNR and CDR2 is FQNEAQ (reference sequence). The DNA of the CDR3 is TGTGCCAGCAGCTTAAACGAACTTGTATCGGGGAACACTGAAGCTTTCTTT. It translates to CASSLNELVSGNTEAFF.

The chain recombines TRBV20-1 with TRBJ1-1; possible D gene TRBD1, 5 bases. The CDR3 consists of 12 residues. The V end was cut by 6 bases, the J end by 3 bases, with 11 bases between. CDR1 DFQATT and CDR2 SNEGSKA come from the germline V gene (reference sequence). CDR3 in DNA: TGCAGTGCACCGGACACCTACACTGAAGCTTTCTTT. Translation gives CSAPDTYTEAFF.

The chain carries TRBV19 and TRBJ1-1; TRBD1 aligns across 8 bases. CDR3 length: 12 residues. The germline V gene encodes CDR1 LNHDA and CDR2 SQIVND (reference sequence). The V and J ends lost 2 bases and 10 bases, in that order; junction bases with no gene match: 3. The CDR3 sequence is CASSIQGAVAFF. In DNA, the CDR3 is TGTGCCAGTAGTATACAGGGGGCTGTAGCTTTCTTT.